The sample holds many counts of the clone carrying this T cell receptor beta chain. The data originate from a study of T cells in Graves' hyperthyroidism and ophthalmopathy. The CDR3 has 14 amino acids. Trimming removed 6 bases at V and 2 bases at J, with 12 bases between. The germline V gene encodes CDR1 PRHDT and CDR2 FYEKMQ (reference sequence). Researchers took RNA transcripts and amplified the TCR beta CDR3 regions from them. First-round RT-PCR with HTBI primers amplified the TCR CDR3 region. TCRdb used MiXCR to reprocess the multiplex PCR reads, holding one entry per CDR3 protein. The repertoire has 400,000 to 500,000 distinct CDR3 sequences, 13% to 15% of them found once; the top ten carry around a sixth. A lack of ophthalmopathy progression within 18 months defined stable Graves' hyperthyroidism.

V is TRBV13 and J is TRBJ2-3; D gene ambiguous. Sequencing was performed on blood. This receptor was identified in a young woman with Graves' hyperthyroidism. The CDR3 spells CASRENSNTDTQYF. The CDR3 DNA follows: TGTGCCAGCAGAGAGAACTCCAACACAGATACGCAGTATTTT.